This TCR beta chain was documented in a study of beta chain features in type 1 diabetes. Study results and caveats: Moderate yet significant TCRB CDR3 shortening was seen in Type 1 diabetes patients in all four CD4+ subsets. Compared to healthy donors, patients appeared to have naive, central memory and Treg TCRB repertoires that were more alike.

Germline V lookup: CDR1 SQVTM, CDR2 ANQGSEA. Trimming cost V 4 bases and J 1 base; bases outside gene matches: 11. The CDR3 covers 16 residues. This clone has only a few counts. Its antigen remains unknown. Every bit of the isolated RNA underwent reverse transcription, so sequencing read expressed TCRB transcripts. Measured with immunoSEQ multiplex PCR; TCRdb has only the in-frame clones, and not every one. The top ten hold about 0.01% of the sample, which has 330,000 or so clones, around 13% seen once. This clonotype originated in a woman aged 18-30 years with type 1 diabetes. The rearrangement joins TRBV29-1 to TRBJ1-2; 8 nucleotides align to TRBD1. The sample was naive CD4+ T cells from blood. The CDR3 DNA reads as TGCAGCGTTGCTCAGCGAGGGACAGGAGTTAACTATGGCTACACCTTC. Amino acid sequence: CSVAQRGTGVNYGYTF.